These 21 T cell receptor beta chains originate from one sample sequenced in a study of blood T cells in healthy people across ages (dated by TCRdb to the mid-2010s). Preparation of the library involved 5' RACE. Sequencing took place on an Illumina HiSeq 2500. A second PCR of about 6 to 11 cycles was performed with a sample-barcoded 5' primer and a J-beta primer mix. TCRdb redid the processing of the public reads, applying fastp at Q25 and MiXCR, and retained in-frame beta chains. One record per CDR3 amino acid sequence lists the most common genes and DNA. Within this sample are approximately 490,000 distinct CDR3 sequences, with 24% of them counted one time only. 7.5% to 9% of the sample belongs to the ten largest clones. This sample also appeared in a second study, on T cells of mothers and their children.

Material for sequencing was blood. The receptors originated from a boy between 10 and 17 years old in good health.

There are a few counts of this clonotype. J is TRBJ2-2 and V is TRBV13; the D is unclear. The germline CDR1 and CDR2 sequences are PRHDT and FYEKMQ (reference sequence). V was cut by 5 bases and J by 8 bases, with 12 bases left in between. This CDR3 has 13 amino acids. The CDR3 coding sequence is TGTGCCAGCAGCAACTCCTTAGGGGGGGAGCTGTTTTTT. It is translated as CASSNSLGGELFF.

This clonotype was recorded at least ten times. The rearrangement uses TRBV12-3 or TRBV12-4 and TRBJ2-7; TRBD1 or TRBD2 may be the D gene (6 bases each). The V and J ends lost 6 bases and 0 bases respectively, with 18 bases between them. The CDR3 is 16 amino acids. The CDR3 region is CASSSPWGAPSYEQYF. The CDR3 nucleotides are TGTGCCAGCAGCTCTCCGTGGGGGGCCCCCTCCTACGAGCAGTACTTC.

CDR3 loop: CSARTIGGNTDTQYF. Here the CDR3 DNA reads TGCAGTGCTAGGACTATCGGGGGGAACACAGATACGCAGTATTTT. This chain connects TRBV20-1 to TRBJ2-3; 7 positions match TRBD2. Germline V gene data show CDR1 as DFQATT and CDR2 as SNEGSKA (reference sequence). Trimming cost V 3 bases and J 2 bases; bases outside gene matches: 8. The CDR3 is 15 residues long.

The chain carries TRBV7-6 and TRBJ2-5, with D possibly TRBD2 on 5 matching bases. Trimming left V 1 base short and J 4 bases short, with 10 bases between. CDR1 and CDR2 from the germline V gene are SGHVS and FNYEAQ. The CDR3 loop spans 14 amino acids. The CDR3 DNA sequence: TGTGCCAGCAGCTTAGGCTCGGGGTCAGAGACCCAGTACTTC. It codes for CASSLGSGSETQYF.

V and J are TRBV6-2 or TRBV6-3 and TRBJ1-6, with 9 bases identical to TRBD1. V was clipped by 5 bases and J by 9 bases; unmatched bases: 8. CDR1 MNHEY and CDR2 SVGEGT come from the germline V gene. The CDR3 spans 15 residues. The CDR3 loop reads CASSPDATGGSPLHF. In DNA, the CDR3 is TGTGCCAGCAGTCCGGACGCGACAGGGGGTTCACCCCTCCACTTT.

This clonotype has a handful of counts. The junction and the germline gene differ at one end; a read error may be behind it. This rearrangement joins TRBV7-9 to TRBJ2-4; 7 nucleotides line up with TRBD1. The CDR3 covers 12 residues. CDR1 is SEHNR and CDR2 is FQNEAQ in the germline V gene (reference sequence). The CDR3 loop is CASSLHQGQWNF. The CDR3 coding sequence is TGTGCCAGCAGCTTACACCAGGGACAGTGGAACTTC.

J is TRBJ2-6 and V is TRBV7-3; D is possibly TRBD2 (6 bases). Germline loops: CDR1 SGHTA, CDR2 FQGTGA. V was clipped by 10 bases and J by 1 base, with 14 bases between them. CDR3 length equals 15 residues. CDR3 bases: TGTGCCACCTCTATGGGGGGTTCTGGGGCCAACGTCCTGACTTTC. Translating gives CATSMGGSGANVLTF.

This chain links TRBV20-1 with TRBJ2-5; 7 nucleotides line up with TRBD1. CDR1 DFQATT and CDR2 SNEGSKA come from the germline V gene (reference sequence). J gave up 4 bases and V 3 bases, and 8 bases lay outside the gene matches. The CDR3 has 14 amino acids. The CDR3 region is CSARDRSKGETQYF. The CDR3 coding sequence is TGCAGTGCTAGGGACAGGTCAAAGGGAGAGACCCAGTACTTC.

The rearrangement uses TRBV5-5 and TRBJ2-1, with D tentatively TRBD1 (6 bases). V shed 4 bases and J shed 5 bases, with 13 bases lying between them. Germline CDR1 and CDR2: SGHKS and YYEKEE (reference sequence). This CDR3 spans 14 amino acids. DNA of the CDR3: TGTGCCAGCAGCACGAGAGGGGGAAACAATGAGCAGTTCTTC. Translated, it gives CASSTRGGNNEQFF.

This clonotype was detected many times. This sequence joins TRBV29-1 and TRBJ2-5; D is tentatively TRBD1 or TRBD2 (6 bases each). This CDR3 region has 16 residues. The germline V gene encodes CDR1 SQVTM and CDR2 ANQGSEA. Trimming took off 0 bases at V and 1 base at J, with 15 bases between the two ends. CDR3 sequence: CSVEDPRGGSQETQYF. Written as DNA, the CDR3 is TGCAGCGTTGAAGATCCCAGGGGAGGCTCCCAAGAGACCCAGTACTTC.

This clonotype was seen a handful of times. The rearrangement joins TRBV29-1 to TRBJ2-7; D is perhaps TRBD1 (5 bases). The germline gives CDR1 SQVTM, CDR2 ANQGSEA. Between the trimmed V and J ends, which lost 2 bases and 0 bases, there was a span of 8 bases. The CDR3 spans 13 residues. The CDR3 nucleotides are TGCAGCGTTGAACCGGACAACTCCTACGAGCAGTACTTC. It yields the protein CSVEPDNSYEQYF.

The chain uses TRBV4-3 and TRBJ2-5; perhaps TRBD1 as D (5 bases). Judging by the DNA end, TRBJ2-7 fits better; the J call may be wrong. The CDR3 runs to 15 residues. The germline gives CDR1 LGHNA, CDR2 YSLEER. The CDR3, as DNA: TGCGCCAGCAGCCAGACGACAGAGCCAGCCTACGAGCAGTACTTC. Amino acid sequence: CASSQTTEPAYEQYF.

This clonotype was seen repeatedly, ten times or more. This rearrangement joins TRBV12-5 to TRBJ2-1; TRBD1 or TRBD2 may be the D gene (5 bases each). The CDR3 has 14 amino acids. CDR1 and CDR2 from the germline V gene are LGHNT and FRNRAP. With 3 bases removed from V and 5 bases from J, the gap between germline ends came to 11 bases. The CDR3 loop reads CASGLGTEHNEQFF. Here the CDR3 DNA reads TGTGCTAGTGGTTTAGGGACGGAACACAATGAGCAGTTCTTC.

A few counts support this clonotype. V gene TRBV6-5 combines with J gene TRBJ1-1; weak D call: TRBD1 (5 bases). V dropped 0 bases and J dropped 1 base, with 12 bases sitting between them. The V gene's germline CDR1 is MNHEY and CDR2 SVGAGI. CDR3 size: 16 residues. The CDR3 sequence is CASSYSGVARNTEAFF. The CDR3 DNA sequence: TGTGCCAGCAGTTACTCAGGGGTCGCTAGGAACACTGAAGCTTTCTTT.

In nucleotides, the CDR3 is TGCAGTGCTAGAGCGGGAGAAGGCACCGGGGAGCTGTTTTTT. It specifies CSARAGEGTGELFF. This chain connects TRBV20-1 to TRBJ2-2, with a tentative D call TRBD2 (6 bases). CDR1 and CDR2 from the germline V gene are DFQATT and SNEGSKA (reference sequence). The length of the CDR3 is 14 residues. V gave up 1 base and J gave up 4 bases, with 10 bases separating them.

This clonotype has more than one count but fewer than ten. This chain uses TRBV20-1 with TRBJ2-5; D perhaps matches TRBD1 (6 bases). Germline V CDR1 and CDR2: DFQATT, SNEGSKA (reference sequence). V was trimmed by 0 bases and J by 7 bases, leaving 18 bases between them. The CDR3 length is 15 residues. DNA of the CDR3: TGCAGTGCTAGAGAGGGGGCCGTGCCGGTTTTGACCCAGTACTTC. Translation: CSAREGAVPVLTQYF.

About this clonotype: At one of its ends the junction is not consistent with the germline gene, which may arise from a read error. CDR3: CANSPTTTGFSEKLFF. The DNA for the CDR3 is TGTGCCAACAGCCCTACGACGACAGGGTTTAGTGAAAAACTGTTTTTT. The chain is built from TRBV14 and TRBJ1-4; 7 nucleotides match TRBD1. Germline CDR1 and CDR2: SGHDN and FVKESK. This CDR3 has 16 amino acids.

Only a few counts were recorded for this clonotype. V usage is TRBV27 and J usage is TRBJ2-5; no definite D call. The DNA end is more similar to TRBJ2-7, so the J call may be wrong. Germline CDR1 MNHEY, CDR2 SMNVEV (reference sequence). The CDR3 has 14 amino acids. CDR3 in amino acids: CASSPEGILHEQYF. The CDR3, as DNA: TGTGCCAGCAGCCCTGAAGGCATCTTACACGAGCAGTACTTC.

In its sample, this clonotype was seen a few times. This chain joins TRBV4-1 and TRBJ2-5; D tentatively fits TRBD1 or TRBD2 (5 bases each). The DNA matches TRBJ2-1 better at its end, which makes the J call doubtful. The CDR3 extends over 16 amino acids. In germline, CDR1 is MGHRA, CDR2 YSYEKL. CDR3 DNA: TGCGCCAGCAGCCAACTTGAGGGGCTAGATTTCCATGAGCAGTTCTTC. Translation gives CASSQLEGLDFHEQFF.

The V and J genes are TRBV7-2 and TRBJ2-5, with 8 bases identical to TRBD2. Germline lookup yields CDR1 SGHTA and CDR2 FQGNSA. The CDR3 length is 13 residues. With 5 bases clipped from V and 11 bases from J, the junction kept 10 bases outside the gene matches. In DNA form, the CDR3 reads TGTGCCAGCAGCCGACTAGCGCCGTACGGGCAGTACTTC. Residues: CASSRLAPYGQYF.

The genes are TRBV9 and TRBJ2-5, with 11 bases aligning to TRBD2. The germline gives CDR1 SGDLS, CDR2 YYNGEE. CDR3 length equals 14 residues. V gave up 4 bases and J gave up 6 bases; unmatched junction bases: 5. CDR3 DNA: TGTGCCAGCAGCCCGACTAGCGGGAAAAAGACCCAGTACTTC. This sequence encodes CASSPTSGKKTQYF.